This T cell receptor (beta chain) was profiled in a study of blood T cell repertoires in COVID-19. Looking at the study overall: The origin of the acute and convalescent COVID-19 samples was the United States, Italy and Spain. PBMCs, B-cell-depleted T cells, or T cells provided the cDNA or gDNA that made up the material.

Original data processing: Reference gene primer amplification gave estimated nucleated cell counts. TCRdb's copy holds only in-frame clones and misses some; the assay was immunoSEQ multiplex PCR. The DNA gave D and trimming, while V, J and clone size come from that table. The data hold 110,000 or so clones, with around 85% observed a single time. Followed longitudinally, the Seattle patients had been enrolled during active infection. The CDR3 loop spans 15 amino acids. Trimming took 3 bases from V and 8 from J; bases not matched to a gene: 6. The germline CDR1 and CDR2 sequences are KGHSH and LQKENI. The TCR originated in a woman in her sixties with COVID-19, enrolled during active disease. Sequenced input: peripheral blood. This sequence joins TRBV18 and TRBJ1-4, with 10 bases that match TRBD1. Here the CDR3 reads CASSPRTGGEEKLFF. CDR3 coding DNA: TGTGCCAGCTCACCCCGGACAGGGGGTGAAGAAAAACTGTTTTTT.